This TCR beta chain was obtained from a study of T cell responses to AZD1222 COVID-19 vaccine. Overall study findings and caveats: Following two doses of AZD1222, Spike-specific TCR breadth and depth rose.

A remark on this clone: The antigen remains undetermined.

The data were produced by immunoSEQ multiplex PCR, yet TCRdb's version contains in-frame clones alone and is incomplete. The sample holds 150,000 to 200,000 clones, 90% to 95% seen once. V lost 0 bases and J lost 4; bases outside the gene matches: 7. CDR3 length equals 16 residues. Germline-derived CDR1 and CDR2 are MGHRA and YSYEKL. The chain joins TRBV4-1 to TRBJ1-2; TRBD1 aligns across 8 bases. The clonotype originates from an adult in good health. Sequencing was performed on peripheral blood, taken on day 0 of AZD1222 vaccination. The CDR3 here is CASSQDPTGGFYGYTF. The CDR3 region has the DNA TGCGCCAGCAGCCAAGACCCTACAGGGGGGTTCTATGGCTACACCTTC.